The present TCR beta chain was sequenced within a study of CD8+ T cells in alopecia areata. Whole-study context: Tofacitinib treatment spanned 6 to 18 months, with 6 months off drug afterward. Study conclusions and caveats: Scalp and blood samples kept many expanded lesional clones throughout tofacitinib. Having one nonresponder leaves uncertain how baseline CD8+ expansion relates to response.

The sample's treatment: oral pan-JAK inhibitor, 5-10 mg twice daily. cDNA reverse transcribed from extracted RNA served as the sequencing template. Assay: immunoSEQ multiplex PCR; the TCRdb copy retains only in-frame clones and omits some. Seen here are about 270,000 clones, roughly 60% observed once, and the top ten hold more than 0.85%. As for this clone: Its antigen remains unknown.

The length of the CDR3 is 15 residues. Trimming pared 0 bases from V and 1 base from J, leaving 8 bases between. Germline V CDR1 and CDR2: SGHDT, YYEEEE. Here the sequenced sample was CD4+ T cells sorted from blood, taken around week 54, from a patient treated with tofacitinib. The chain recombines TRBV5-6 with TRBJ1-3; D not resolved. The receptor was isolated from a human donor with alopecia areata. The CDR3 nucleotides read TGTGCCAGCAGCTTGGGGCCGCCATCTGGAAACACCATATATTTT. Encoded protein: CASSLGPPSGNTIYF.